Sequencing of this T cell receptor beta chain was carried out in a study of T cells in localized non-small cell lung cancer. Trimming stripped 0 bases from V and 7 bases from J, with 12 bases between. CDR3 length equals 14 residues. Germline assignment: CDR1 SGHTA and CDR2 FQGNSA. As concerns this clone: Its antigen is as yet unknown.

The protocol was immunoSEQ multiplex PCR, while the TCRdb copy is restricted to in-frame clones and leaves out a portion. The sample comprises around 33,000 clones, about 90% of which are singletons, and 2.1% rests with the top ten. Study-wide points: Longer overall survival was linked to higher blood T cell density. The study detected a median 57 of the top 100 tumor clones in adjacent lung.

The chain employs TRBV7-2 and TRBJ1-2; no clear D gene. The receptor's source is a female donor older than 55 with stage I lung adenocarcinoma. The sequenced sample was peripheral blood, obtained before any cancer treatment. Written as DNA, the CDR3 is TGTGCCAGCAGCTTAGCTTCCGAGGGCAGTGGCTACACCTTC. Amino acid sequence: CASSLASEGSGYTF.